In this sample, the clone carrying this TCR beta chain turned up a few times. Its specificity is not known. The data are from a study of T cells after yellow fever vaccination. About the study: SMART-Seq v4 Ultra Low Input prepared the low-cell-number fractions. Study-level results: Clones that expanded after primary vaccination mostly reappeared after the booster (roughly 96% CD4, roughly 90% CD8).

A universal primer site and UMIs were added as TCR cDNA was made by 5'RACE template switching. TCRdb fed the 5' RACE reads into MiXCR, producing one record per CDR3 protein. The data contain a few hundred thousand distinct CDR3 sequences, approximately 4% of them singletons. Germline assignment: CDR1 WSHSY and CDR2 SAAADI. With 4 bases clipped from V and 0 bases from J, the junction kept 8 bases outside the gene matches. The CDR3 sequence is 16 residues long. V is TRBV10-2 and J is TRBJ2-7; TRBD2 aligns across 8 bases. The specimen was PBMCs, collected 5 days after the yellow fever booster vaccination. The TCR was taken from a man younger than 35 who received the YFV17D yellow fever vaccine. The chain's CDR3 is CASSAGSGGRSYEQYF. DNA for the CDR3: TGCGCCAGCAGTGCCGGCAGCGGGGGTCGCTCCTACGAGCAGTACTTC.